This T cell receptor (beta chain) was observed in a study of STAT3 mutations in large granular lymphocyte leukemia. Findings and limits, study-wide: In T-cell large granular lymphocyte leukemia, about half of patients showed multiple immunodominant subclonotypes. Sampling intervals varied between patients and samples. In some patients, a small highly pathogenic clone possibly went undetected. TCR clonotype switching after therapy occurred in about 35% of the 18 patients.

Some 41,000 productive templates were obtained per sample on average. Profiling relied on immunoSEQ multiplex PCR, and the TCRdb table lists in-frame clones only, not all of them. There are roughly 46,000 clones in the sample; about 81% occur only once, and around 0.39% lies in the top ten. About this clone: As yet, its antigen is unknown.

The length of the CDR3 is 14 residues. Germline CDR1 reads SEHNR; CDR2 reads FQNEAQ (reference sequence). V lost 3 bases to trimming and J lost 4 bases, with 12 bases between them. This chain uses TRBV7-9 with TRBJ1-2, with D possibly being TRBD1 (6 bases). The sequenced sample consisted of PBMCs. The receptor's source is a human donor with T large granular lymphocyte leukemia. Some clones in this sample may be carry-over from other donors' samples. DNA of the CDR3: TGTGCCAGCAGCTTGGACAGTTTCGGCTATGGCTACACCTTC. Protein sequence: CASSLDSFGYGYTF. Supplemented by reference TRBV7-9 and TRBJ1-2, the full variable domain reads DTGVSQNPRHKITKRGQNVTFRCDPISEHNRLYWYRQTLGQGPEFLTYFQNEAQLEKSRLLSDRFSAERPKGSFSTLEIQRTEQGDSAMYLCASSLDSFGYGYTFGSGTRLTVV.